A selection of T cell receptor beta chains follows, all from one sample in a study of blood T cell repertoires in COVID-19. Clones were sequenced by immunoSEQ multiplex PCR, and TCRdb holds only the in-frame ones, with some missing. The table records nearly 110,000 clones, about nine tenths of them present only once. Material: peripheral blood. The origin of the receptors is a man aged 50-60 years with active or convalescent COVID-19. Both conserved end residues are part of each CDR3. The D gene is left open where the match is weak. Clone size, where shown, is once, few, many, or a class for clones that have expanded.

clone_size: NA; d_call: TRBD2; v_call: TRBV6-5; j_call: TRBJ2-7; cdr3_nt: TGTGCCAGCAGCCAACTAGCGGTCTCCTACGAGCAGTACTTC; cdr3_aa: CASSQLAVSYEQYF
clone_size: NA; d_call: TRBD2; v_call: TRBV5-1; j_call: TRBJ2-5; cdr3_nt: TGCGCCAGCAGCGTGGGACTAGCGGGAGGGATGGGGAAGACCCAGTACTTC; cdr3_aa: CASSVGLAGGMGKTQYF
clone_size: NA; d_call: NA; v_call: TRBV7-2; j_call: TRBJ2-3; cdr3_nt: TGTGCCAGCAGCTTAGGCCAGGGCACAGATACGCAGTATTTT; cdr3_aa: CASSLGQGTDTQYF
clone_size: NA; d_call: TRBD2; v_call: TRBV11-2; j_call: TRBJ2-1; cdr3_nt: TGTGCCAGCAGCTTAGATCAGGTACTAGCGGGGAGGAATGAGCAGTTCTTC; cdr3_aa: CASSLDQVLAGRNEQFF
clone_size: NA; d_call: TRBD2; v_call: TRBV18; j_call: TRBJ2-7; cdr3_nt: TGTGCCAGCTCACCGGGCCTAGCGGGAAGGGATTCCTACGAGCAGTACTTC; cdr3_aa: CASSPGLAGRDSYEQYF
clone_size: NA; d_call: TRBD1; v_call: TRBV29-1; j_call: TRBJ2-7; cdr3_nt: TGCAGCGTTGCCGGACAGGGGATAGGCGAGCAGTACTTC; cdr3_aa: CSVAGQGIGEQYF
clone_size: NA; d_call: NA; v_call: TRBV10-3; j_call: TRBJ2-3; cdr3_nt: TGTGCCACCAGGGGCCCCGGGACACGGACAGATACGCAGTATTTT; cdr3_aa: CATRGPGTRTDTQYF
clone_size: NA; d_call: NA; v_call: TRBV6-5; j_call: TRBJ1-5; cdr3_nt: TGTGCCAGCAGGAGGTGGGTTAATCAGCCCCAGCATTTT; cdr3_aa: CASRRWVNQPQHF
clone_size: NA; d_call: TRBD2; v_call: TRBV27; j_call: TRBJ2-1; cdr3_nt: TGTGCCAGCAGGGCCCAAGACTCGCGGGAGGGCAATGAGCAGTTCTTC; cdr3_aa: CASRAQDSREGNEQFF
clone_size: few; d_call: NA; v_call: TRBV10-3; j_call: TRBJ1-1; cdr3_nt: TGTGCCATCATGGTGAGTCAAAACACTGAAGCTTTCTTT; cdr3_aa: CAIMVSQNTEAFF
clone_size: NA; d_call: TRBD2; v_call: TRBV7-2; j_call: TRBJ2-7; cdr3_nt: TGTGCCAGCAGCGCCCGACTAGCGCTTACCTACGAGCAGTACTTC; cdr3_aa: CASSARLALTYEQYF
clone_size: NA; d_call: NA; v_call: TRBV7-9; j_call: TRBJ2-7; cdr3_nt: TGTGCCAGCAGCTTAGAGACGGATCAGGGGATCTACGAGCAGTACTTC; cdr3_aa: CASSLETDQGIYEQYF
clone_size: NA; d_call: TRBD1; v_call: TRBV4-3; j_call: TRBJ1-4; cdr3_nt: TGCGCCAGCAGCCAGGATACAGGGGGCGGCGGAAAACTGTTTTTT; cdr3_aa: CASSQDTGGGGKLFF
clone_size: NA; d_call: NA; v_call: TRBV19; j_call: TRBJ1-2; cdr3_nt: TGTGCCAGTAGTTGGGACACTACCTATGGCTACACCTTC; cdr3_aa: CASSWDTTYGYTF
clone_size: NA; d_call: TRBD1; v_call: TRBV23-1; j_call: TRBJ1-5; cdr3_nt: TGCGCCAGCAGTCAATCGAACAGGGGAAGGCTTGGCAATCAGCCCCAGCATTTT; cdr3_aa: CASSQSNRGRLGNQPQHF
clone_size: NA; d_call: NA; v_call: TRBV6-5; j_call: TRBJ2-4; cdr3_nt: TGTGCCAGCAGCCCAGACAGCAACATTCAGTACTTC; cdr3_aa: CASSPDSNIQYF
clone_size: NA; d_call: NA; v_call: TRBV28; j_call: TRBJ2-1; cdr3_nt: TGTGCCAGCAGTTTGGCTAGAGGGTTGTATATGGGCTACAATGAGCAGTTCTTC; cdr3_aa: CASSLARGLYMGYNEQFF
clone_size: NA; d_call: TRBD1; v_call: TRBV2; j_call: TRBJ1-6; cdr3_nt: TGTGCCAGCAATTCAGGGGGGTGGACTTCACCCCTCCACTTT; cdr3_aa: CASNSGGWTSPLHF
clone_size: NA; d_call: TRBD1; v_call: TRBV15; j_call: TRBJ2-1; cdr3_nt: TGTGCCACCAGCAGAGTACGAGGGGGCAACAATGAGCAGTTCTTC; cdr3_aa: CATSRVRGGNNEQFF
clone_size: NA; d_call: NA; v_call: TRBV29-1; j_call: TRBJ1-5; cdr3_nt: TGCAGCGCAGGAGGGGCTAGCAATCAGCCCCAGCATTTT; cdr3_aa: CSAGGASNQPQHF
clone_size: NA; d_call: TRBD1; v_call: TRBV7-2; j_call: TRBJ1-6; cdr3_nt: TGTGCCAGCAGCCCGAGGACAGGGGGCAATTCACCCCTCCACTTT; cdr3_aa: CASSPRTGGNSPLHF
clone_size: NA; d_call: NA; v_call: TRBV5-1; j_call: TRBJ2-7; cdr3_nt: TGCGCCAGCAGCTTCTCACAGGGTTCCTACGAGCAGTACTTC; cdr3_aa: CASSFSQGSYEQYF
clone_size: once; d_call: TRBD1; v_call: TRBV5-1; j_call: TRBJ1-3; cdr3_nt: TGCGCCAGCAGCCGGGACAGGGAAGGACTTGGAAACACCATATATTTT; cdr3_aa: CASSRDREGLGNTIYF
clone_size: NA; d_call: TRBD1; v_call: TRBV5-1; j_call: TRBJ1-1; cdr3_nt: TGCGCCAGCAGCATTGGACAGGGGGACACTGAAGCTTTCTTT; cdr3_aa: CASSIGQGDTEAFF
clone_size: few; d_call: TRBD1; v_call: TRBV13; j_call: TRBJ1-1; cdr3_nt: TGTGCCAGCAGCTTAGGGGACAGGGGGGTTGGAACTGAAGCTTTCTTT; cdr3_aa: CASSLGDRGVGTEAFF
clone_size: NA; d_call: TRBD1; v_call: TRBV27; j_call: TRBJ2-7; cdr3_nt: TGTGCCAGCAGTTTAACAGGGGGCGTTTATAGCTCCTACGAGCAGTACTTC; cdr3_aa: CASSLTGGVYSSYEQYF
clone_size: NA; d_call: NA; v_call: TRBV24-1; j_call: TRBJ2-5; cdr3_nt: TGTGCCACCAGTGATTTACAGGGAGACTTCCAAGGGACCCAGTACTTC; cdr3_aa: CATSDLQGDFQGTQYF
clone_size: NA; d_call: NA; v_call: TRBV5-1; j_call: TRBJ1-6; cdr3_nt: TGCGCCAGCACTGAGCAGGTGGGGCGGAATTCACCCCTCCACTTT; cdr3_aa: CASTEQVGRNSPLHF
clone_size: NA; d_call: NA; v_call: TRBV7-8; j_call: TRBJ1-1; cdr3_nt: TGTGCCAGCAGCTTAGGCCGGGTCAGGGCGACGGGTGAAGCTTTCTTT; cdr3_aa: CASSLGRVRATGEAFF
clone_size: NA; d_call: TRBD1; v_call: TRBV15; j_call: TRBJ2-2; cdr3_nt: TGTGCCACCAGCAGAGAACGGGACAGGCGGACCGGGGAGCTGTTTTTT; cdr3_aa: CATSRERDRRTGELFF
clone_size: NA; d_call: NA; v_call: TRBV28; j_call: TRBJ1-1; cdr3_nt: TGTGCCAGCAGTTTCTATCGCACTGAAGCTTTCTTT; cdr3_aa: CASSFYRTEAFF
clone_size: NA; d_call: TRBD1; v_call: TRBV15; j_call: TRBJ1-6; cdr3_nt: TGTGCCACCAGCAGCGGGACAGGCGGTAATTCACCCCTCCACTTT; cdr3_aa: CATSSGTGGNSPLHF
clone_size: NA; d_call: TRBD1; v_call: TRBV6-2/TRBV6-3; j_call: TRBJ1-2; cdr3_nt: TGTGCCAGCAGTCCCTCTCGGACAGGGGGCTACACCTTC; cdr3_aa: CASSPSRTGGYTF
clone_size: NA; d_call: TRBD2; v_call: TRBV6-1; j_call: TRBJ2-7; cdr3_nt: TGTGCCAGCAGTGAACGGGCTCCGACTAAAAGCGGGAGCTCCTACGAGCAGTACTTC; cdr3_aa: CASSERAPTKSGSSYEQYF
clone_size: NA; d_call: TRBD1; v_call: TRBV5-6; j_call: TRBJ2-7; cdr3_nt: TGTGCCAGCAGCGACAGGGGTTACTCCTACGAGCAGTACTTC; cdr3_aa: CASSDRGYSYEQYF
clone_size: NA; d_call: NA; v_call: TRBV28; j_call: TRBJ1-2; cdr3_nt: TGTGCCAGCAGTTTACCCCGACAGCTCGACACATATGGCTACACCTTC; cdr3_aa: CASSLPRQLDTYGYTF
clone_size: NA; d_call: TRBD1; v_call: TRBV24-1; j_call: TRBJ2-2; cdr3_nt: TGTGCCACCAGGACGACAGGGGGCACCGGGGAGCTGTTTTTT; cdr3_aa: CATRTTGGTGELFF
clone_size: NA; d_call: NA; v_call: TRBV7-8; j_call: TRBJ2-2; cdr3_nt: TGTGCCAGCAGCTTAGAACAGGGGAACACCGGGGAGCTGTTTTTT; cdr3_aa: CASSLEQGNTGELFF
clone_size: NA; d_call: TRBD1; v_call: TRBV5-4; j_call: TRBJ2-7; cdr3_nt: TGTGCCAGCAGCAGAACCGGACAGGCTCTACCGTCCTACGAGCAGTACTTC; cdr3_aa: CASSRTGQALPSYEQYF
clone_size: NA; d_call: TRBD1; v_call: TRBV7-9; j_call: TRBJ1-1; cdr3_nt: TGTGCGATTCCTGGGACAGGGGGTACTGAAGCTTTCTTT; cdr3_aa: CAIPGTGGTEAFF
clone_size: once; d_call: NA; v_call: TRBV27; j_call: TRBJ2-3; cdr3_nt: TGTGCCAGCAGTTTACGGGACTCCGAGTCAGGCACAGATACGCAGTATTTT; cdr3_aa: CASSLRDSESGTDTQYF
clone_size: NA; d_call: NA; v_call: TRBV4-2; j_call: TRBJ1-3; cdr3_nt: TGTGCCAGCAGCCAAGACAACTCTGGAAACACCATATATTTT; cdr3_aa: CASSQDNSGNTIYF
clone_size: NA; d_call: NA; v_call: TRBV19; j_call: TRBJ2-7; cdr3_nt: TGTGCCAGTAGTATTGGGTCATCTAGAGGCGAGCAGTACTTC; cdr3_aa: CASSIGSSRGEQYF
clone_size: NA; d_call: NA; v_call: TRBV28; j_call: TRBJ2-1; cdr3_nt: TGTGCCAGCAGTTTATATGGGCGGGTGAGCTCCTACAATGAGCAGTTCTTC; cdr3_aa: CASSLYGRVSSYNEQFF